The following is a TCR beta chain sequence with its context. Other nucleotide sequences from this sample produce the same CDR3. Per germline, CDR1 SGHRS and CDR2 YFSETQ. Trimming took 3 bases from V and 5 from J; bases not matched to a gene: 3. CDR3 length equals 14 residues. This sample stems from a study of OX40 agonist ivuxolimab in advanced cancers. Study-wide context: More than 35% of patients had received prior checkpoint inhibitor therapy. Three patients had partial responses: one hepatocellular carcinoma, two cutaneous melanoma.

If patients had autoimmune disease history or systemic immunosuppression, they were excluded. Samples were taken at baseline and on day 1 of cycles 4 and 7. Assay: immunoSEQ multiplex PCR; the TCRdb copy retains only in-frame clones and omits some. The repertoire consists of 70,000 to 100,000 clones, with approximately 90% occurring once and the leading ten covering roughly 2.1%. The sample here was CD4+ or CD8+ T cells sorted from blood, taken in a trial of the OX40 agonist ivuxolimab. This TCR was sampled from an adult with an advanced solid tumor such as melanoma, head and neck, liver or kidney cancer. V is TRBV5-1 and J is TRBJ1-1; 11 bases fit TRBD1. CDR3 sequence reads: CASSSGTGGTEAFF. DNA of the CDR3: TGCGCCAGCAGCTCCGGGACAGGGGGGACTGAAGCTTTCTTT.